The 18 T cell receptor beta chains below all came from one sample that was sequenced in a study of OX40 agonist ivuxolimab in advanced cancers. The library was produced with the immunoSEQ multiplex PCR assay. The clones in this table, taken by TCRdb from immuneACCESS, are in-frame only. Not every clone is retained; where verified, under half of the shortfall comes from an unresolved V gene, and the cause of the rest is unknown. Here the sample has roughly 83,000 clones; 91% occur a single time. Together, the top ten hold roughly 8.7% of the sample. Sequencing was performed on CD4+ or CD8+ T cells sorted from blood, taken in a trial of the OX40 agonist ivuxolimab. These receptors all come from an adult with an advanced solid tumor such as melanoma, head and neck, liver or kidney cancer.

This rearrangement joins TRBV2 to TRBJ1-4, with no clear D. The CDR3 loop spans 13 amino acids. CDR1 SNHLY and CDR2 FYNNEI come from the germline V gene. V lost 4 bases to trimming and J lost 4 bases, with 7 bases between them. CDR3 loop: CASSGRLNEKLFF. In nucleotides, the CDR3 is TGTGCCAGCAGTGGGCGCCTTAATGAAAAACTGTTTTTT.

V usage is TRBV7-2 and J usage is TRBJ1-2, with D possibly being TRBD1 (5 bases). CDR3 length: 17 residues. Deletions cut 2 bases from V and 1 base from J, with 17 bases between. The germline gives CDR1 SGHTA, CDR2 FQGNSA. CDR3 protein: CASSLRGRDFYNYGYTF. CDR3 bases: TGTGCCAGCAGCTTAAGGGGCAGGGATTTTTATAACTATGGCTACACCTTC.

The J gene is TRBJ2-4, the V gene TRBV9; D remains ambiguous. The CDR3 length is 14 residues. Germline values: CDR1 SGDLS, CDR2 YYNGEE. V was cut by 3 bases and J by 0 bases, with 7 bases left in between. CDR3 DNA sequence: TGTGCCAGCAGCGACACCCTAGCCAAAAACATTCAGTACTTC. This sequence encodes CASSDTLAKNIQYF.

This chain joins TRBV7-9 and TRBJ1-5; D ambiguous. With 10 bases removed from V and 0 bases from J, the gap between germline ends came to 13 bases. From germline, CDR1 is SEHNR and CDR2 FQNEAQ (reference sequence). The CDR3 length is 14 residues. The CDR3 is CATQGIFSNQPQHF. In nucleotides, the CDR3 is TGTGCCACCCAAGGCATCTTTAGCAATCAGCCCCAGCATTTT.

In nucleotides, the CDR3 is TGTGCCAGTAGTCGCCTAGCGGGACCCAATGAGCAGTTCTTC. Translating it yields CASSRLAGPNEQFF. V and J are TRBV19 and TRBJ2-1; 9 bases fit TRBD2. This CDR3 region has 14 residues. V was clipped by 5 bases and J by 6 bases; unmatched bases: 5. Germline CDR1 LNHDA, CDR2 SQIVND (reference sequence). The variable domain in full, completed from reference TRBV19 and TRBJ2-1, reads DGGITQSPKYLFRKEGQNVTLSCEQNLNHDAMYWYRQDPGQGLRLIYYSQIVNDFQKGDIAEGYSVSREKKESFPLTVTSAQKNPTAFYLCASSRLAGPNEQFFGPGTRLTVL.

This clone was picked up a small number of times. The rearrangement joins TRBV30 to TRBJ1-5; 7 nucleotides agree with TRBD1. The CDR3 has 13 residues. Germline CDR1 is GTSNPN and CDR2 is SVGIG (reference sequence). The junction had 3 bases not matched to a gene; V was cut back by 2 bases and J by 5 bases. Written as DNA, the CDR3 is TGTGCCTGGAGTATGCAGGGGGATCAGCCCCAGCATTTT. Encoded protein: CAWSMQGDQPQHF.

This chain links TRBV9 with TRBJ2-1, with D unresolved. The CDR3 runs to 14 residues. Germline V CDR1 and CDR2: SGDLS, YYNGEE. V was shortened by 0 bases and J by 7 bases, with 11 bases between the two germline ends. CDR3 sequence reads: CASSVGSFLNEQFF. CDR3 sequence (DNA): TGTGCCAGCAGCGTAGGTTCGTTTCTGAATGAGCAGTTCTTC.

The rearrangement links TRBV28 to TRBJ1-5; 7 nucleotides match TRBD1. The V gene's germline CDR1 is MDHEN and CDR2 SYDVKM. This CDR3 is 17 amino acids long. The V segment lost 2 bases and the J segment 1 base; nucleotides outside the gene matches: 8. CDR3 protein: CASSLRWGTASNQPQHF. The CDR3 region has the DNA TGTGCCAGCAGTTTAAGGTGGGGGACAGCAAGCAATCAGCCCCAGCATTTT. Drawing the rest from reference TRBV28 and TRBJ1-5, the complete variable domain is DVKVTQSSRYLVKRTGEKVFLECVQDMDHENMFWYRQDPGLGLRLIYFSYDVKMKEKGDIPEGYSVSREKKERFSLILESASTNQTSMYLCASSLRWGTASNQPQHFGDGTRLSIL.

The chain uses TRBV6-5 and TRBJ1-5; weak D call: TRBD1 (5 bases). The CDR3 covers 16 residues. Germline lookup yields CDR1 MNHEY and CDR2 SVGAGI. With 2 bases removed from V and 0 bases from J, the gap between germline ends came to 11 bases. CDR3 sequence reads: CASSYGAPVSNQPQHF. CDR3 sequence (DNA): TGTGCCAGCAGTTACGGGGCTCCGGTTAGCAATCAGCCCCAGCATTTT.

In DNA form, the CDR3 reads TGTGCCTGGAGAAGCGGACTAGGCACAGATACGCAGTATTTT. It codes for CAWRSGLGTDTQYF. V is TRBV30 and J is TRBJ2-3; 7 bases match TRBD2. CDR1 GTSNPN and CDR2 SVGIG come from the germline V gene (reference sequence). Trimming took 3 bases from V and 1 from J; bases not matched to a gene: 4. The CDR3 sequence is 14 residues long.

This clone was picked up one time. The gene calls are TRBV7-2 and TRBJ1-5; perhaps TRBD1 as D (5 bases). This CDR3 has 17 residues. The ends were cut back, 7 bases at V and 0 bases at J, with 19 bases in the middle. Germline CDR1 and CDR2: SGHTA and FQGNSA. The CDR3 region has the DNA TGTGCCAGCACCGCCGGGGTGGGGGGGTATAGCAATCAGCCCCAGCATTTT. Amino acid sequence: CASTAGVGGYSNQPQHF.

CDR3 in DNA: TGTGCCAGTAGTATTTCCGGGTACGGCTCACCCCTCCACTTT. As protein: CASSISGYGSPLHF. J is TRBJ1-6 and V is TRBV19; D not certain. This CDR3 has 14 amino acids. The germline V and J ends were trimmed by 3 bases and 10 bases, with 13 bases remaining between them. CDR1 is LNHDA and CDR2 is SQIVND in the germline V gene (reference sequence).

The rearrangement joins TRBV9 to TRBJ2-2; the match to TRBD1 covers 7 bases. V shed 3 bases and J 0 bases; nucleotides not matched to a gene: 5. The CDR3 extends over 16 amino acids. Per germline, CDR1 SGDLS and CDR2 YYNGEE. CDR3 amino acids: CASSGRTGPNTGELFF. The DNA of the CDR3 is TGTGCCAGCAGCGGAAGGACAGGACCGAACACCGGGGAGCTGTTTTTT.

The chain recombines TRBV12-5 with TRBJ2-4, with TRBD2 identical over 13 bases. Germline assignment: CDR1 LGHNT and CDR2 FRNRAP. The CDR3 has 17 residues. After removal of 5 bases from V and 1 base from J, the junction contained 5 bases not matched to a gene. CDR3 amino acids: CASGAQTSGRAKNIQYF. The CDR3 bases are TGTGCTAGTGGTGCCCAGACTAGCGGGAGGGCCAAAAACATTCAGTACTTC.

The V and J genes are TRBV9 and TRBJ2-5; perhaps TRBD1 as D (6 bases). Per the germline V gene, CDR1 is SGDLS and CDR2 is YYNGEE. Trimming left V 3 bases short and J 4 bases short, with 16 bases between. The CDR3 is made up of 15 amino acids. As DNA, the CDR3 is TGTGCCAGCAGCGACCCCAGGGGATTTGGAGAGACCCAGTACTTC. This encodes CASSDPRGFGETQYF. Based on the CDR3 plus reference TRBV9 and TRBJ2-5, the full variable domain is DSGVTQTPKHLITATGQRVTLRCSPRSGDLSVYWYQQSLDQGLQFLIQYYNGEERAKGNILERFSAQQFPDLHSELNLSSLELGDSALYFCASSDPRGFGETQYFGPGTRLLVL.

V and J are TRBV28 and TRBJ2-7; 11 nucleotides agree with TRBD2. The germline gives CDR1 MDHEN, CDR2 SYDVKM. This CDR3 has 16 amino acids. V was clipped by 3 bases and J by 2 bases; unmatched bases: 6. This CDR3 is CASSFSSGGSTYEQYF. CDR3 bases: TGTGCCAGCAGTTTCTCTAGCGGGGGGTCAACCTACGAGCAGTACTTC.

V is TRBV6-5 and J is TRBJ1-3; D unclear. Germline values: CDR1 MNHEY, CDR2 SVGAGI. V was trimmed by 4 bases and J by 0 bases, leaving 4 bases between them. The CDR3 covers 13 residues. CDR3 sequence: CASSWGSGNTIYF. CDR3 in DNA: TGTGCCAGCAGTTGGGGCTCTGGAAACACCATATATTTT.

The J gene is TRBJ2-2, the V gene TRBV6-5; possibly TRBD1 for D (6 bases). The CDR3 length is 14 residues. Per the germline V gene, CDR1 is MNHEY and CDR2 is SVGAGI. V lost 2 bases and J lost 4, with 8 bases in between. The CDR3 DNA is TGTGCCAGCAGTTACCAGGGGATCACCGGGGAGCTGTTTTTT. Translated: CASSYQGITGELFF.